Following are 11 T cell receptor beta chains from one sample sequenced in a study of cytomegalovirus exposure and HLA in healthy donors. The PCR was carried out with 60 Vbeta primers and 13 Jbeta primers. TCRdb's table, derived via immunoSEQ multiplex PCR, lists solely in-frame clones and lacks some. The sample lists 90,000 to 140,000 clones, roughly 73% occurring once. The sequenced material came from PBMCs. Receptors were obtained from a woman aged 35 to 49 in good health and CMV-seropositive.

This clone occurred once. The chain carries TRBV5-1 and TRBJ1-1; 7 bases fit TRBD1. The V segment lost 0 bases and the J segment 11 bases; nucleotides outside the gene matches: 10. The CDR3 consists of 14 residues. Looked up from germline, CDR1 is SGHRS and CDR2 is YFSETQ. The CDR3 DNA is TGCGCCAGCAGCTTGGCCGAGGGGGCGGTGGGGGCTTTCTTT. Amino acid sequence: CASSLAEGAVGAFF. Complete variable domain (other parts from reference TRBV5-1 and TRBJ1-1): KAGVTQTPRYLIKTRGQQVTLSCSPISGHRSVSWYQQTPGQGLQFLFEYFSETQRNKGNFPGRFSGRQFSNSRSEMNVSTLELGDSALYLCASSLAEGAVGAFFGQGTRLTVV.

The V and J genes are TRBV5-1 and TRBJ1-3; D possibly corresponds to TRBD1 (5 bases). This CDR3 has 17 amino acids. The germline V gene encodes CDR1 SGHRS and CDR2 YFSETQ. Trimming cost V 0 bases and J 2 bases, with 15 bases left between them. The CDR3 nucleotides are TGCGCCAGCAGCTTGGGTCCGCGGGGGATGACTGGAAACACCATATATTTT. Its protein is CASSLGPRGMTGNTIYF.

The table lists this clone with a few counts. The chain carries TRBV2 and TRBJ2-1; the D gene is possibly TRBD2 (5 bases). Trimming took 3 bases from V and 7 from J, leaving 16 bases between them. The CDR3 is made up of 15 amino acids. In germline, CDR1 is SNHLY, CDR2 FYNNEI. This CDR3 is CASSDRTPRQNEQFF. DNA for the CDR3: TGTGCCAGCAGTGACCGGACTCCTCGGCAGAATGAGCAGTTCTTC.

A remark on this clone: In the same sample, other DNA sequences code for this CDR3. The gene calls are TRBV7-3 and TRBJ2-1; 7 bases are shared with TRBD1. CDR1 SGHTA and CDR2 FQGTGA come from the germline V gene. Germline trimming cut 5 bases from V and 4 bases from J; bases unmatched to any gene: 2. CDR3 length: 13 residues. CDR3 DNA sequence: TGTGCCAGCAGCCCGACAGGGTACAATGAGCAGTTCTTC. It specifies CASSPTGYNEQFF. Full variable domain (rest looked up from reference TRBV7-3 and TRBJ2-1): GAGVSQTPSNKVTEKGKYVELRCDPISGHTALYWYRQSLGQGPEFLIYFQGTGAADDSGLPNDRFFAVRPEGSVSTLKIQRTERGDSAVYLCASSPTGYNEQFFGPGTRLTVL.

The chain recombines TRBV28 with TRBJ2-7, with TRBD2 identical over 12 bases. J was trimmed by 2 bases and V by 5 bases; bases with no gene match: 4. CDR1 and CDR2 from the germline V gene are MDHEN and SYDVKM. The CDR3 has 15 residues. The CDR3 coding sequence is TGTGCCAGCAGTAGTAGGACTAGCGGGACCTACGAGCAGTACTTC. Translating it yields CASSSRTSGTYEQYF.

The V and J genes are TRBV11-2 and TRBJ1-1; D unresolved. CDR3 length equals 13 residues. With 0 bases removed from V and 7 bases from J, the gap between germline ends came to 9 bases. Looked up from germline, CDR1 is SGHAT and CDR2 is FQNNGV. The CDR3 is CASSLEGAFEAFF. The CDR3 DNA is TGTGCCAGCAGCTTAGAGGGCGCGTTTGAAGCTTTCTTT.

CDR3 amino acids: CASSRGQSTDTQYF. CDR3 coding DNA: TGTGCCAGCAGCCGGGGACAGAGCACAGATACGCAGTATTTT. The V gene is TRBV7-3, the J gene TRBJ2-3; 7 bases fit TRBD1. V was pared by 5 bases and J by 0 bases, with 2 bases of the junction left unmatched. CDR1 and CDR2 (germline): SGHTA, FQGTGA. The CDR3 runs 14 residues.

The chain joins TRBV5-1 to TRBJ2-1; 11 bases agree with TRBD2. Trimming removed 1 base from V and 7 bases from J; junction bases left unmatched: 7. CDR1 is SGHRS and CDR2 is YFSETQ in the germline V gene. The CDR3 has 16 amino acids. CDR3 sequence (DNA): TGCGCCAGCAGCTTGAATAGCGGGAGGGTGGGGAATGAGCAGTTCTTC. Translation gives CASSLNSGRVGNEQFF.

CDR3 region: CASSLTAGGYTF. DNA of the CDR3: TGTGCCAGCAGTCTAACCGCAGGTGGCTACACCTTC. The chain couples TRBV2 to TRBJ1-2; D uncertain. The CDR3 runs 12 residues. CDR1 and CDR2 (germline): SNHLY, FYNNEI. V was shortened by 5 bases and J by 7 bases, with 11 bases between the two germline ends.

As for this clone: One junction end disagrees with the germline gene, perhaps due to a read error. The chain links TRBV7-7 to TRBJ2-1; D call uncertain. The CDR3 has 13 amino acids. Germline V gene data show CDR1 as SSHAT and CDR2 as FNYEAQ (reference sequence). CDR3 DNA sequence: TGTGCTAGCAGCTTAGGTCCGGACAATGAGCAGTTCTTC. Protein product: CASSLGPDNEQFF.

V and J are TRBV21-1 and TRBJ2-7; TRBD1 is taken as the D call from the table, unchecked against the DNA. TRBV21-1 is a known pseudogene. The CDR3 consists of 20 residues. As DNA, the CDR3 is TGTGCCAGCATTTTACCGCCGGGACAGGGAAAGGTTGGGCCCACCTACGAGCAGTACTTC. It specifies CASILPPGQGKVGPTYEQYF.